The rows below give T cell receptor beta chains drawn from one sample of a study of cytomegalovirus exposure and HLA in healthy donors. Generated by immunoSEQ multiplex PCR, the TCRdb table keeps only in-frame clones and is missing some. The table has roughly 100,000 clones, approximately 84% seen once. The sequenced material came from PBMCs. The receptors come from a woman aged 18-29 years in good health and CMV-seropositive. Both conserved end residues are part of each CDR3. D genes are given only for firm matches. Some rows mark clone size as missing; the rest say once, few, many or name a class of expanded clone.

TRBJ2-6	TRBD1	TRBV6-5	NA	TGTGCCAGTAAATCACAGGGGACTGGGGCCAACGTCCTGACTTTC	CASKSQGTGANVLTF
TRBJ2-1	TRBD2	TRBV5-1	NA	TGCGCCAGCAGCTTGGGATCGACTAGCGGGTACAATGAGCAGTTCTTC	CASSLGSTSGYNEQFF
TRBJ2-2	NA	TRBV28	NA	TGTGCCAGCAGTTTTCTTGGCCATCAGAACACCGGGGAGCTGTTTTTT	CASSFLGHQNTGELFF
TRBJ2-5	NA	TRBV7-9	NA	TGTGCCAGCAGCAGACGACAGGCCATACAAGAGACCCAGTACTTC	CASSRRQAIQETQYF
TRBJ2-3	NA	TRBV6-4	NA	TGTGCCAGCAGTGAAGGGGAAGATACGCAGTATTTT	CASSEGEDTQYF
TRBJ2-7	NA	TRBV20-1	NA	TGCAGTGCTAGACTATCCTACGAGCAGTACTTC	CSARLSYEQYF
TRBJ1-4	TRBD1	TRBV7-2	few	TGTGCCATCATGACAGGGGTCAGTGAAAAACTGTTTTTT	CAIMTGVSEKLFF
TRBJ2-5	NA	TRBV20-1	NA	TGCAGTGCTACCCCGGTAGAGACCCAGTACTTC	CSATPVETQYF
TRBJ1-1	NA	TRBV5-1	NA	TGCGCCAGCAGCTTGGGGCAGGGTTGGATGAACACTGAAGCTTTCTTT	CASSLGQGWMNTEAFF
TRBJ2-2	TRBD2	TRBV19	once	TGTGCCAGTAGTATACTGGGACTACCGAACACCGGGGAGCTGTTTTTT	CASSILGLPNTGELFF
TRBJ1-1	NA	TRBV30	NA	TGTGCTTGGAAGGTTCAGGGAGGGAACACTGAAGCTTTCTTT	CAWKVQGGNTEAFF